These 12 T cell receptor beta chains came from one sample sequenced in a study of OX40 agonist ivuxolimab in advanced cancers. Assay: immunoSEQ multiplex PCR; the TCRdb copy retains only in-frame clones and omits some. This sample has tens of thousands of clones, with approximately 90% found just once. The specimen comprised CD4+ or CD8+ T cells sorted from blood, sampled in a trial of the OX40 agonist ivuxolimab. The receptors here all came from an adult with an advanced solid tumor such as melanoma, head and neck, liver or kidney cancer.

This chain uses TRBV2 with TRBJ2-2; 9 nucleotides line up with TRBD2. CDR3 length: 13 amino acids. Trimming took 7 bases from V and 9 from J; bases not matched to a gene: 6. Germline V gives CDR1 SNHLY, CDR2 FYNNEI. This chain's CDR3 is CASMAGGPRELFF. In nucleotides, the CDR3 is TGTGCCAGCATGGCGGGAGGGCCCAGGGAGCTGTTTTTT.

The chain recombines TRBV27 with TRBJ2-5; 8 nucleotides align to TRBD1. J lost 3 bases, V lost 4 bases, and 7 bases had no gene match. The CDR3 is 15 residues long. The germline gives CDR1 MNHEY, CDR2 SMNVEV (reference sequence). The CDR3 reads CASSSDRGREETQYF. DNA of the CDR3: TGTGCCAGCAGTTCAGACAGGGGTCGGGAAGAGACCCAGTACTTC.

The rearrangement links TRBV5-1 to TRBJ2-2; D uncertain. The germline V and J ends were trimmed by 0 bases and 3 bases, with 6 bases remaining between them. The CDR3 has 14 residues. Per the germline V gene, CDR1 is SGHRS and CDR2 is YFSETQ. CDR3 amino acids: CASSLGQHTGELFF. CDR3 coding DNA: TGCGCCAGCAGCTTGGGCCAACACACCGGGGAGCTGTTTTTT.

CDR3 loop: CASSVGQQNTEAFF. Written as DNA, the CDR3 is TGTGCCAGCAGCGTAGGGCAGCAGAACACTGAAGCTTTCTTT. V gene TRBV9 combines with J gene TRBJ1-1; D is unresolved. The V end was cut by 0 bases, the J end by 1 base, with 7 bases between. This CDR3 is 14 amino acids long. Germline values: CDR1 SGDLS, CDR2 YYNGEE.

This rearrangement joins TRBV25-1 to TRBJ1-3; D perhaps matches TRBD1 (5 bases). The CDR3 extends over 14 amino acids. V lost 2 bases to trimming and J lost 4 bases, with 9 bases between them. Germline CDR1 and CDR2: MGHDK and SYGVNS. The chain's CDR3 is CASSEGGWGNTIYF. The CDR3 region has the DNA TGTGCCAGCAGTGAAGGGGGGTGGGGAAACACCATATATTTT. Full variable domain (rest looked up from reference TRBV25-1 and TRBJ1-3): EADIYQTPRYLVIGTGKKITLECSQTMGHDKMYWYQQDPGMELHLIHYSYGVNSTEKGDLSSESTVSRIRTEHFPLTLESARPSHTSQYLCASSEGGWGNTIYFGEGSWLTVV.

V usage is TRBV11-2 and J usage is TRBJ2-3; D might be TRBD2 (5 bases). Germline CDR1 reads SGHAT; CDR2 reads FQNNGV. Trimming took off 1 base at V and 0 bases at J, with 11 bases between the two ends. The CDR3 contains 16 residues. CDR3 protein: CASSLVGLMSTDTQYF. CDR3 sequence (DNA): TGTGCCAGCAGCTTAGTTGGACTTATGAGCACAGATACGCAGTATTTT. Supplemented by reference TRBV11-2 and TRBJ2-3, the full variable domain reads EAGVAQSPRYKIIEKRQSVAFWCNPISGHATLYWYQQILGQGPKLLIQFQNNGVVDDSQLPKDRFSAERLKGVDSTLKIQPAKLEDSAVYLCASSLVGLMSTDTQYFGPGTRLTVL.

V usage is TRBV30 and J usage is TRBJ2-7; 7 nucleotides agree with TRBD2. There are 15 residues in the CDR3. The V gene end was trimmed by 3 bases and the J gene end by 3 bases; junction bases not matched to a gene: 11. Germline V gene data show CDR1 as GTSNPN and CDR2 as SVGIG (reference sequence). Written as DNA, the CDR3 is TGTGCCTGGAGCTCGGGTAGCGGGTCGATCTACGAGCAGTACTTC. It translates to CAWSSGSGSIYEQYF.

Remarks on this clone: One junction end disagrees with the germline gene, perhaps due to a read error. The chain combines TRBV7-7 with TRBJ2-3; no clear D. Germline lookup yields CDR1 SSHAT and CDR2 FNYEAQ (reference sequence). The CDR3 covers 14 residues. The CDR3 spells CASSLVPFTDTQYF. CDR3 bases: TGTGCTAGCAGCTTAGTGCCTTTCACAGATACGCAGTATTTT.

The V gene is TRBV11-3, the J gene TRBJ2-1; TRBD1 might be the D (6 bases). The length of the CDR3 is 14 residues. The V end was cut by 3 bases, the J end by 6 bases, with 12 bases between. Looked up from germline, CDR1 is SGHNT and CDR2 is YENEEA. The CDR3 nucleotides are TGTGCCAGCAGCTTCTCAGGGGTGGGCAATGAGCAGTTCTTC. Its protein product is CASSFSGVGNEQFF.

A few counts support this clone. The V and J genes are TRBV2 and TRBJ1-5; D unresolved. The V and J ends lost 6 bases and 5 bases respectively, with 2 bases between them. The V gene's germline CDR1 is SNHLY and CDR2 FYNNEI. The CDR3 is made up of 10 amino acids. The chain's CDR3 is CASSDQPQHF. In DNA, the CDR3 is TGTGCCAGCAGCGATCAGCCCCAGCATTTT.

The chain employs TRBV2 and TRBJ1-1; D not certain. Deletions cut 6 bases from V and 1 base from J, with 6 bases between. The CDR3 loop spans 12 amino acids. The germline V gene encodes CDR1 SNHLY and CDR2 FYNNEI. CDR3 nucleotide sequence: TGTGCCAGCAGGGTTGGGAACACTGAAGCTTTCTTT. Translated: CASRVGNTEAFF.

The chain uses TRBV27 and TRBJ1-3; 9 bases align to TRBD1. The trim removed 5 bases at V and 3 bases at J, leaving 8 bases unmatched. The CDR3 spans 16 residues. CDR1 and CDR2 (germline): MNHEY, SMNVEV (reference sequence). CDR3 sequence: CASSAVTGGGGNTIYF. The CDR3 bases are TGTGCCAGCAGTGCAGTTACAGGGGGCGGTGGAAACACCATATATTTT.